The rows below give T cell receptor beta chains drawn from one sample of a study of cytomegalovirus exposure and HLA in healthy donors. The table came from immunoSEQ multiplex PCR; TCRdb's copy has only in-frame clones and leaves some out. The sample has about 150,000 clones; about 82% are singletons. The material sequenced was PBMCs. All receptors derive from a human donor in good health. Each CDR3 is given with its conserved first and last residue. Each record gives: J gene, V gene, clone size, D gene, CDR3 DNA, CDR3 protein. The D gene is left open where the match is weak. Not every row has a clone size; where given, it reads once, few, many or a size class.

TRBJ1-4 TRBV14 NA TRBD1 TGTGCCAGCAGCCCTAACGACTCGACAGGGAGTGAAAAACTGTTTTTT CASSPNDSTGSEKLFF
TRBJ2-5 TRBV4-3 NA TRBD2 TGCGCCAGCAGCCAATCACCGGGACTAGCGGGGGGCCAGGGGGAGACCCAGTACTTC CASSQSPGLAGGQGETQYF
TRBJ2-1 TRBV7-6 NA NA TGTGCCAGCAGCTTAGTGCGGGAAACCTACAATGAGCAGTTCTTC CASSLVRETYNEQFF
TRBJ1-5 TRBV6-5 few TRBD1 TGTGCCAGCAGTCCTGCGGGACAAGGGGGCCAGCCCCAGCATTTT CASSPAGQGGQPQHF
TRBJ2-1 TRBV14 NA TRBD2 TGTGCCAGCAGCGCCAGACTAGCGGGAGGCGACAATGAGCAGTTCTTC CASSARLAGGDNEQFF
TRBJ2-5 TRBV7-6 NA NA TGTGCCAGCAGCCTGAGAGGAGGGGAAGAGACCCAGTACTTC CASSLRGGEETQYF
TRBJ2-7 TRBV27 NA TRBD1 TGTGCCAGCAGTTCGAATGAGGGGGCCAGGGGCTACGAGCAGTACTTC CASSSNEGARGYEQYF
TRBJ2-7 TRBV9 NA TRBD1 TGTGCCAGCAGCGGGAAGGACAGGGACTACGAGCAGTACTTC CASSGKDRDYEQYF
TRBJ2-1 TRBV7-9 NA NA TGTGCCAGCAGCTTAGAGGGGGGGAAGCAGTTCTTC CASSLEGGKQFF
TRBJ1-3 TRBV4-1 NA NA TGCGCCAGCAGCCAAGACGCTGGGGAGGCAGCTGGAAACACCATATATTTT CASSQDAGEAAGNTIYF
TRBJ2-7 TRBV18 once NA TGTGCCAGCTCACCATCTCAAGGGGACGAGCAGTACTTC CASSPSQGDEQYF
TRBJ1-2 TRBV9 NA TRBD1 TGTGCCAGCAGCGTGCGCAAGACAGGGGATGACTATGGCTACACCTTC CASSVRKTGDDYGYTF
TRBJ1-2 TRBV5-1 NA TRBD1 TGCGCCAGCAGCTTGACCCCCGGGACAGGGGGCGGCTACACCTTC CASSLTPGTGGGYTF
TRBJ2-1 TRBV14 few NA TGTGCCAGCAGCCAAGCCTATGAGCAGTTCTTC CASSQAYEQFF